This entry features one T cell receptor (beta chain) sequence. The antigen is not known. This PCR relied on a set of 60 Vbeta primers and 13 Jbeta primers. This table comes from immunoSEQ multiplex PCR, and its TCRdb copy is limited to in-frame clones, with some not included. The data contain fewer than 250,000 clones, about 80% of them singletons. This specimen belongs to a study of cytomegalovirus exposure and HLA in healthy donors. Study observations and caveats: A later analysis linked 15,000 to 20,000 TCR beta sequences to HLA alleles at 0.05 false discovery rate.

This CDR3 is built from 12 residues. Trimming shortened V by 10 bases and J by 1 base, and 10 bases separated the two germline ends. In germline, CDR1 is MDHEN, CDR2 SYDVKM. The chain is built from TRBV28 and TRBJ1-1; D is possibly TRBD1 (6 bases). This clonotype was obtained from a woman aged 50 to 65 in good health and CMV-seropositive. The source material was PBMCs. DNA for the CDR3: TGTGCCACCAAACAGGGGAACACTGAAGCTTTCTTT. The encoded protein is CATKQGNTEAFF.